A selection of T cell receptor beta chains follows, all from one sample in a study of cytomegalovirus exposure and HLA in healthy donors. Libraries were prepared by immunoSEQ multiplex PCR; TCRdb keeps only in-frame clonotypes and omits some of them. The listing records 150,000 to 200,000 clones. Sequences were obtained from PBMCs. These TCRs come from a man aged 25 to 45 in good health and CMV-seronegative. Both conserved end residues are part of each CDR3. The order of the fields is CDR3 DNA, CDR3 protein, D gene, V gene, CDR3 length, J gene. D genes are given only for firm matches.

CDR3 DNA: TGCGCCAGCAGCTTGGATGGCGGAAACACCATATATTTT
CDR3 protein: CASSLDGGNTIYF
D gene: .
V gene: TRBV5-1
CDR3 length: 13
J gene: TRBJ1-3

CDR3 DNA: TGTGCCAGCAGCTTGGCTGTGCGGACAGACACAGATACGCAGTATTTT
CDR3 protein: CASSLAVRTDTDTQYF
D gene: .
V gene: TRBV5-4
CDR3 length: 16
J gene: TRBJ2-3

CDR3 DNA: TGCGCCAGCAGCCAAGCTGAAAGGGGCCTCAAACTCTCTGGAAACACCATATATTTT
CDR3 protein: CASSQAERGLKLSGNTIYF
D gene: .
V gene: TRBV4-1
CDR3 length: 19
J gene: TRBJ1-3

CDR3 DNA: TGTGCCAGCAGTGACGCCGGGACAGGATACGAGCAGTACTTC
CDR3 protein: CASSDAGTGYEQYF
D gene: TRBD1
V gene: TRBV6-1
CDR3 length: 14
J gene: TRBJ2-7

CDR3 DNA: TGTGCCAGCAGTTTATTAGCGGGAGGGCTCCTCGACGAGCAGTACTTC
CDR3 protein: CASSLLAGGLLDEQYF
D gene: TRBD2
V gene: TRBV27
CDR3 length: 16
J gene: TRBJ2-7

CDR3 DNA: TGTGCCAGTAGTTTCGCCCGGGTTCCTGAAGCTTTCTTT
CDR3 protein: CASSFARVPEAFF
D gene: .
V gene: TRBV19
CDR3 length: 13
J gene: TRBJ1-1

CDR3 DNA: TGTGCCAGCAGTGAAACAGGGAACATGAACACTGAAGCTTTCTTT
CDR3 protein: CASSETGNMNTEAFF
D gene: .
V gene: TRBV25-1
CDR3 length: 15
J gene: TRBJ1-1

CDR3 DNA: TGTGCCAGCAGCGTAAAGGGTGCGGGCACCGGGGAGCTGTTTTTT
CDR3 protein: CASSVKGAGTGELFF
D gene: .
V gene: TRBV9
CDR3 length: 15
J gene: TRBJ2-2

CDR3 DNA: .
CDR3 protein: CASSVGFGTGTDQPRHF
D gene: .
V gene: TRBV9
CDR3 length: 17
J gene: TRBJ1-5

CDR3 DNA: TGTGCCAGTAGTATAGGCAACGGACTAGCGGGAGCATACAATGAGCAGTTCTTC
CDR3 protein: CASSIGNGLAGAYNEQFF
D gene: TRBD2
V gene: TRBV19
CDR3 length: 18
J gene: TRBJ2-1

CDR3 DNA: TGTGCCAGCAGTAAACGGACAGGGAACTATGGCTACACCTTC
CDR3 protein: CASSKRTGNYGYTF
D gene: TRBD1
V gene: TRBV6-5
CDR3 length: 14
J gene: TRBJ1-2

CDR3 DNA: TGCAGCGTTGTCTCGGGGTTGGGAGAGACCCAGTACTTC
CDR3 protein: CSVVSGLGETQYF
D gene: .
V gene: TRBV29-1
CDR3 length: 13
J gene: TRBJ2-5

CDR3 DNA: TGTGCCAGCAGTGCGAGGGGACAGAGCTTTTCGGGGGCCAACGTCCTGACTTTC
CDR3 protein: CASSARGQSFSGANVLTF
D gene: TRBD1
V gene: TRBV2
CDR3 length: 18
J gene: TRBJ2-6

CDR3 DNA: TGCAGCGTGCTGACAGGCACAGATACGCAGTATTTT
CDR3 protein: CSVLTGTDTQYF
D gene: .
V gene: TRBV29-1
CDR3 length: 12
J gene: TRBJ2-3

CDR3 DNA: TGTGCCAGCAGCCTCAACAGGGTTGATGAAAAACTGTTTTTT
CDR3 protein: CASSLNRVDEKLFF
D gene: .
V gene: TRBV7-8
CDR3 length: 14
J gene: TRBJ1-4

CDR3 DNA: TGTGCCAGCAGCTTAGATGGCGGGACTGGGAATGAGCAGTTCTTC
CDR3 protein: CASSLDGGTGNEQFF
D gene: .
V gene: TRBV7-3
CDR3 length: 15
J gene: TRBJ2-1

CDR3 DNA: TGTGCCAGCAGCTTATTACCCCTCAGGGGAGTCTACGAGCAGTACTTC
CDR3 protein: CASSLLPLRGVYEQYF
D gene: .
V gene: TRBV11-2
CDR3 length: 16
J gene: TRBJ2-7

CDR3 DNA: TGTGCCTGGGGGAGGGGGAACTATGGCTACACCTTC
CDR3 protein: CAWGRGNYGYTF
D gene: .
V gene: TRBV30
CDR3 length: 12
J gene: TRBJ1-2

CDR3 DNA: TGTGCCAGCAGTAGTGTACGGGGACAGAGTAGCAATCAGCCCCAGCATTTT
CDR3 protein: CASSSVRGQSSNQPQHF
D gene: TRBD1
V gene: TRBV7-2
CDR3 length: 17
J gene: TRBJ1-5

CDR3 DNA: TGCGCCAGCAGCTTGGGAGTAGGGGGAGCTTTCTTT
CDR3 protein: CASSLGVGGAFF
D gene: .
V gene: TRBV5-1
CDR3 length: 12
J gene: TRBJ1-1

CDR3 DNA: TGTGCCAGCCAAATGACAGGGTTTGATACCGGGGAGCTGTTTTTT
CDR3 protein: CASQMTGFDTGELFF
D gene: TRBD1
V gene: TRBV19
CDR3 length: 15
J gene: TRBJ2-2

CDR3 DNA: TGTGCCAGCAGCTTAGACGGAACTAGCGGGATCTACGAGCAGTACTTC
CDR3 protein: CASSLDGTSGIYEQYF
D gene: TRBD2
V gene: TRBV7-2
CDR3 length: 16
J gene: TRBJ2-7

CDR3 DNA: TGTGCCAGCAGCGTAGGGTCTAGCCTCGCGAACACTGAAGCTTTCTTT
CDR3 protein: CASSVGSSLANTEAFF
D gene: .
V gene: TRBV9
CDR3 length: 16
J gene: TRBJ1-1

CDR3 DNA: TGTGCCAGCAGCTTCGGGGGACAGGGGCCGTGGGGTGGCTACACCTTC
CDR3 protein: CASSFGGQGPWGGYTF
D gene: TRBD1
V gene: TRBV5-8
CDR3 length: 16
J gene: TRBJ1-2